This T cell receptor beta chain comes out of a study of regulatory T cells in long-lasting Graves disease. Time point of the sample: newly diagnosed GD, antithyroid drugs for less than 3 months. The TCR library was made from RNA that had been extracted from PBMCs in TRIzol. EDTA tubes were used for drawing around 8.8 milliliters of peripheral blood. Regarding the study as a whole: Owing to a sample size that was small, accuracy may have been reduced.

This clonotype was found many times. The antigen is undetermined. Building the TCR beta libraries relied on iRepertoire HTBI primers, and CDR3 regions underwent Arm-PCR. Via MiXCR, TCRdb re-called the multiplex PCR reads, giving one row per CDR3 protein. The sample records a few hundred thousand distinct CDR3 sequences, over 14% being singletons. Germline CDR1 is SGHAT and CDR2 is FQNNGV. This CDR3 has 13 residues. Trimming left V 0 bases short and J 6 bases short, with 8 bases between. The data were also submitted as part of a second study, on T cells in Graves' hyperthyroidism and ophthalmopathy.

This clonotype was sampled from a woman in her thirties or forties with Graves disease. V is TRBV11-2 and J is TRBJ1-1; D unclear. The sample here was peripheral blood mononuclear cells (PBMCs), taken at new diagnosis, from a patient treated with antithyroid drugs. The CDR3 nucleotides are TGTGCCAGCAGCTTAGAGCGACGAGCTGAAGCTTTCTTT. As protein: CASSLERRAEAFF.